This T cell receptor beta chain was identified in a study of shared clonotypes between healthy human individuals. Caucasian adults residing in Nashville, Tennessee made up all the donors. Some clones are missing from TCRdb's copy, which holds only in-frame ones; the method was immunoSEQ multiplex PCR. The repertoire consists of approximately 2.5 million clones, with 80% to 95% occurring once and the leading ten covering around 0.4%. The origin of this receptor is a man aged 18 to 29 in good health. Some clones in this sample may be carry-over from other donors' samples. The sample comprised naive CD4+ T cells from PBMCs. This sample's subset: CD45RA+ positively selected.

The CDR3 bases are TGTGCCAGCAGTGAATCGACAGTACGGGGCACCATATATTTT. It specifies CASSESTVRGTIYF. This sequence joins TRBV2 and TRBJ1-3, with D possibly matching TRBD1 (5 bases). CDR3 length: 14 amino acids. V dropped 2 bases and J dropped 9 bases, with 14 bases sitting between them. The germline CDR1 and CDR2 sequences are SNHLY and FYNNEI.